This T cell receptor (beta chain) was retrieved from a study of cytomegalovirus exposure and HLA in healthy donors. These donors counted as nominally healthy when sampled, but unrecorded immune exposures were likely. This clone was counted between two and nine times. Its antigen is not identified. The PCR contained 60 Vbeta and 13 Jbeta primers. Here immunoSEQ multiplex PCR was the method, and the copy in TCRdb shows in-frame clones only, minus some. Among 110,000 to 150,000 clones listed, approximately 68% were seen once. The CDR3 sequence is 14 residues long. V dropped 5 bases and J dropped 4; count of bases not matched to a gene: 5. From germline, CDR1 is SNHLY and CDR2 FYNNEI. Overall study results and limits: A classifier reportedly called cytomegalovirus status with high sensitivity and specificity.

The specimen sequenced was PBMCs. This chain uses TRBV2 with TRBJ2-7; 10 bases agree with TRBD2. The sequence was collected from a man aged 35 to 55 in good health and CMV-seronegative. CDR3 sequence: CASSSGRGVYEQYF. The DNA for the CDR3 is TGTGCCAGCAGTAGCGGGAGGGGGGTTTACGAGCAGTACTTC.